This T cell receptor (beta chain) was obtained from a study of identical twins. This clonotype has more than one count but fewer than ten. TCRdb re-analysed the 5' RACE reads in MiXCR, keeping a single row per CDR3 protein. The table lists under 900,000 distinct CDR3 sequences, around 12% of them singletons. The data were also submitted as part of a second study, on yellow fever vaccine responses in identical twins.

Input material: PBMCs. This receptor was identified in a woman younger than 35 in good health.

This CDR3 reads CSARDRQSGSLAQYF. CDR3 in DNA: TGCAGTGCTAGAGATAGGCAGAGCGGGAGTCTAGCGCAGTACTTC. V gene TRBV20-1 combines with J gene TRBJ2-7, with TRBD2 identical over 8 bases. J lost 9 bases, V lost 0 bases, and 13 bases had no gene match. Germline values: CDR1 DFQATT, CDR2 SNEGSKA (reference sequence). The CDR3 contains 15 residues.